This T cell receptor beta chain emerged from a study of T-cell reconstitution after alpha-beta-depleted transplantation in children. Points from the study as a whole: Expanded graft clones numbering several hundred reportedly gave rise to alpha-beta T cells about two months after transplant.

Library preparation (for TCRbeta) was performed with unique molecular identifiers. Using its own MiXCR run on the PCR reads, TCRdb lists one record per CDR3 protein. Among 500,000 to 650,000 distinct CDR3 sequences, 10% to 12% were seen once, and the ten largest hold 14%. As to this clonotype: The antigen remains undetermined.

The CDR3 is made up of 13 amino acids. The J segment lost 0 bases and the V segment lost 6 bases, leaving 2 bases of the junction unmatched. CDR1 is DFQATT, CDR2 SNEGSKA, per germline (reference sequence). The specimen was PBMCs, mostly from graft donor cells, collected 180 days after TCRalphabeta/CD19-depleted stem cell transplant. The sequence came from a female patient aged 2-10 years who had a stem cell transplant for aplastic anemia, so the T cells may come from the graft donor. The rearrangement joins TRBV20-1 to TRBJ1-2; 9 nucleotides match TRBD1. The DNA for the CDR3 is TGCAGTGCGGGGACAGGGACTAACTATGGCTACACCTTC. Protein: CSAGTGTNYGYTF.